The 10 T cell receptor beta chains reported below all come from one sample, sequenced in a study of T cell responses to AZD1222 COVID-19 vaccine. Some clones are missing from TCRdb's copy, which holds only in-frame ones; the method was immunoSEQ multiplex PCR. The table has more than 90,000 clones, 86% seen once. Sequencing used peripheral blood, obtained on day 0 of AZD1222 vaccination. The receptors were sampled from an adult in good health.

V usage is TRBV19 and J usage is TRBJ1-3; D is unresolved. CDR1 LNHDA and CDR2 SQIVND come from the germline V gene (reference sequence). The V end lost 3 bases, the J end lost 0 bases, and 9 bases lay between the germline ends. This CDR3 is 15 amino acids long. DNA for the CDR3: TGTGCCAGTAGTATCCAACAATTCTCTGGAAACACCATATATTTT. This sequence encodes CASSIQQFSGNTIYF.

The chain couples TRBV5-4 to TRBJ1-2, with TRBD1 matching 8 bases. The germline gives CDR1 SGHNT, CDR2 YYREEE (reference sequence). Trimming cost V 0 bases and J 2 bases; bases outside gene matches: 6. The CDR3 contains 16 residues. The CDR3 loop reads CASSLAGTGFNYGYTF. For the CDR3, the DNA is TGTGCCAGCAGCTTGGCGGGGACAGGTTTCAACTATGGCTACACCTTC.

The CDR3 DNA is TGTGCCAGCACCCCGAGGACTAGCGGATTCACCGGGGAGCTGTTTTTT. Residues: CASTPRTSGFTGELFF. The V gene is TRBV25-1, the J gene TRBJ2-2, with 10 nucleotides matching TRBD2. The CDR3 extends over 16 amino acids. Unmatched junction bases numbered 9, after V lost 7 bases and J lost 4 bases. Germline loops: CDR1 MGHDK, CDR2 SYGVNS. The full variable domain, completed using reference TRBV25-1 and TRBJ2-2, is EADIYQTPRYLVIGTGKKITLECSQTMGHDKMYWYQQDPGMELHLIHYSYGVNSTEKGDLSSESTVSRIRTEHFPLTLESARPSHTSQYLCASTPRTSGFTGELFFGEGSRLTVL.

The chain uses TRBV6-4 and TRBJ2-1, with TRBD2 identical over 10 bases. The J segment lost 0 bases and the V segment lost 6 bases, leaving 11 bases of the junction unmatched. From germline, CDR1 is MRHNA and CDR2 SNTAGT. This CDR3 region has 18 residues. The DNA of the CDR3 is TGTGCCAGCAGAGAGTCAGGACTAGCGGCTAGCTCCTACAATGAGCAGTTCTTC. Translated, it gives CASRESGLAASSYNEQFF.

This sequence joins TRBV10-3 and TRBJ1-2; 12 bases line up with TRBD1. Trimming cost V 5 bases and J 2 bases; bases outside gene matches: 6. Germline values: CDR1 ENHRY, CDR2 SYGVKD. The CDR3 is 16 amino acids. This chain's CDR3 is CAISSGQGARNYGYTF. Written as DNA, the CDR3 is TGTGCCATCAGTTCGGGACAGGGGGCCCGAAACTATGGCTACACCTTC.

The rearrangement uses TRBV18 and TRBJ1-3; no firm D call. The CDR3 runs 13 residues. The ends were cut back, 9 bases at V and 0 bases at J, with 9 bases in the middle. Germline values: CDR1 KGHSH, CDR2 LQKENI. DNA for the CDR3: TGTGCCAGTAAGCCCGACTCTGGAAACACCATATATTTT. Its protein is CASKPDSGNTIYF.

This clone was seen a few times. The CDR3 loop is CASSRLAGDWEQYF. The CDR3 DNA sequence: TGTGCCAGCAGCAGACTAGCGGGAGATTGGGAGCAGTACTTC. The gene calls are TRBV5-6 and TRBJ2-7; 12 nucleotides line up with TRBD2. The trim removed 4 bases at V and 7 bases at J, leaving 6 bases unmatched. This CDR3 has 14 amino acids. CDR1 and CDR2 from the germline V gene are SGHDT and YYEEEE.

J is TRBJ1-5 and V is TRBV3-1 (or the pseudogene TRBV3-2); TRBD1 is a possible D gene (5 bases). Germline CDR1 is LGHDT and CDR2 is YNNKEL (reference sequence). This CDR3 is built from 13 residues. Trimming stripped 4 bases from V and 4 bases from J, with 8 bases between. CDR3 nucleotides: TGTGCCAGCAGCCGGGGGAAAAATCAGCCCCAGCATTTT. Protein: CASSRGKNQPQHF.

The gene calls are TRBV10-3 and TRBJ2-7; 9 bases align to TRBD2. V was clipped by 5 bases and J by 13 bases; unmatched bases: 12. This CDR3 comprises 13 residues. Per the germline V gene, CDR1 is ENHRY and CDR2 is SYGVKD. DNA of the CDR3: TGTGCCATCAGTACCGATGGAAGCGGGAGGATCTACTTC. Translation: CAISTDGSGRIYF.

The chain is built from TRBV7-3 and TRBJ2-5; 11 bases are shared with TRBD2. This CDR3 comprises 16 residues. V shed 6 bases and J 7 bases; nucleotides not matched to a gene: 13. Germline lookup yields CDR1 SGHTA and CDR2 FQGTGA. In nucleotides, the CDR3 is TGTGCCAGCAGTCTAGTGGGACTAGCGGACCAGGGGACCCAGTACTTC. Protein product: CASSLVGLADQGTQYF.